Here is one T cell receptor beta chain with its context. Its antigen has not been determined. No base quality values were provided; no much bigger clone lies one nucleotide off. The CDR3 runs 13 residues from the cysteine to the phenylalanine. Kept here is only the CDR3 DNA, which spans 39 bases and is read in frame from base 1. V gives up 3 bases and J gives up 6 bases, and the segment between their germline ends measures 12 bases. As encoded in the germline V gene (reference sequence), CDR1 is DFQATT while CDR2 is SNEGSKA. Participants in the prospective study were aged about 18 to 95 years, lived in about two dozen United States geographic areas, and enrolled through a virtual design. In the prospective study, participants were assigned to cohorts based on the clinical history participants reported in a screening survey and a study questionnaire. Recovered participants in ImmuneRACE Cohort 3 were defined as having two consecutive negative NP/OP PCR tests, clearance from a healthcare professional, or resolution of symptoms. In the prospective study, whole blood, serum and a nasopharyngeal or oropharyngeal swab were collected from each participant by mobile phlebotomists. Over a roughly 2-month period, participants in the prospective study had the option of providing additional blood draws and questionnaires. Blood samples from the prospective study were shipped frozen or at room temperature prior to DNA extraction.

The data were obtained in a study of blood T cell repertoires in COVID-19 (TCRdb year 2020). Regarding the study in general: Samples covering the acute and convalescent phases of COVID-19 were provided by collaborators in the United States, Italy and Spain. The prospective study material was composed of cDNA or gDNA derived from T cells, B-cell-depleted T cells, or PBMCs. Deeply sampled blood TCRbeta repertoires from subjects exposed to, actively infected with, or recovered from COVID-19 were included in the dataset. The repertoires were released in a freely available public database intended as a resource for research on the immune response to SARS-CoV-2. Samples came from the ongoing ImmuneRACE study (first 160 participants) plus 1,254 subjects from 6 global collaborators. Sample metadata almost always included a de-identified subject ID, COVID-19 status, age in years and sex. Where available, HLA class I and class II types were taken from metadata supplied by the sample provider and were not determined by assay-based typing.

TCRbeta CDR3 regions were amplified from genomic DNA by means of the immunoSEQ Assay, a bias-controlled multiplex PCR. The authors' pipeline ran thus. The number of nucleated cells in each sample was estimated from the amplification of reference gene primers within the assay. Sequence reads were collapsed and filtered to measure the absolute abundance of every unique TCRbeta CDR3 rearrangement. For each sample, productive Simpson clonality was calculated as the square root of Simpson's diversity index over productive rearrangements. This immuneACCESS table, as held by TCRdb, lists in-frame sequences with V and J called but not all clones. Of the missing ones, under half trace to an unresolved V gene in checked studies; the others have no known cause. V and J calls and clone size are given by that table; D and trimming were obtained from the DNA. This sample lists fewer than 250,000 clones; around 85% were detected once. Roughly 3% of the sample lies in the top ten.

What the study reported, not specific to this receptor: Clinical and demographic metadata were provided uncurated, with the amount varying by source and participant.

Recombination joined TRBV20-1 with TRBJ1-5, and TRBD1 may be the D gene, going by 5 matching bases. The TCR was taken from a woman aged 25 to 39 who had recovered from COVID-19. Sequenced input: PBMCs or T cells enriched from blood (not recorded which). The DNA sequence follows: TGCAGTGCTAGTGTCCAGGGCGGTCAGCCCCAGCATTTT. Translated, this gives CSASVQGGQPQHF.